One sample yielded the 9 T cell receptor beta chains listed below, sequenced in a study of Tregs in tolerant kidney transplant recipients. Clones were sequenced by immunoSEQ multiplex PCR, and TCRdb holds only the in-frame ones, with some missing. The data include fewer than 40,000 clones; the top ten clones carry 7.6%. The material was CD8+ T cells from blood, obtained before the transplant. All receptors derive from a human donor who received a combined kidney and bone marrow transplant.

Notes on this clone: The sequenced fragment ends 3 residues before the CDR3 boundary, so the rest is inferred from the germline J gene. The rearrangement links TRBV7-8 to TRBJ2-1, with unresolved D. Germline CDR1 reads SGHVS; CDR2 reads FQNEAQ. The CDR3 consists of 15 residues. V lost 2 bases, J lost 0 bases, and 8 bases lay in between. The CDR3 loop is CASSLRANSYNEQFF. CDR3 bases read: TGTGCCAGCAGCTTAAGGGCTAACTCCTACAATGAG.

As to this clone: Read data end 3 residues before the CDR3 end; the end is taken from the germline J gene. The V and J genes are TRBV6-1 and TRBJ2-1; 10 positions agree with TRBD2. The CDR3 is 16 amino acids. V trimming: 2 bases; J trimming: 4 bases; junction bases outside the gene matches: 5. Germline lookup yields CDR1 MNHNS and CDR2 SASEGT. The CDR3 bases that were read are TGTGCCAGCAGTGAAAGGACTAGCGGACCTTACAATGAG. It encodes CASSERTSGPYNE. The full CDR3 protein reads CASSERTSGPYNEQFF.

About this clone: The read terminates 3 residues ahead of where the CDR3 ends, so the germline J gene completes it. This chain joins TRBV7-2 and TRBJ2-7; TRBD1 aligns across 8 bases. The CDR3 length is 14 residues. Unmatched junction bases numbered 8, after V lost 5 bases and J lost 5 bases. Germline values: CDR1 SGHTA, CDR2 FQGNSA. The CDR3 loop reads CASSPGQGLDEQYF. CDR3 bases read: TGTGCCAGCAGCCCTGGACAGGGATTGGACGAG.

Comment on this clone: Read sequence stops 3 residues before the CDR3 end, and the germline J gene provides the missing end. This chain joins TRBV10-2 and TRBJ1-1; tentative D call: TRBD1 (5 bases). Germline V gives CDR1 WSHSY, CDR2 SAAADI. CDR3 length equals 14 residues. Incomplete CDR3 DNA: TGCGCCAGCACGTCCACAGGCTCCCCGATGGGA. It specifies CASTSTGSPMG. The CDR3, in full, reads CASTSTGSPMGAFF.

The sequenced part of the CDR3 DNA is TGTGCCAGCAGCTTGTCTCTTTCGGGC. Its translation: CASSLSLSG. The whole CDR3 sequence is CASSLSLSGYTF. J is TRBJ1-2 and V is TRBV7-2; D gene uncertain. The read ends 3 residues early relative to the CDR3; the germline J gene fills the gap. Germline assignment: CDR1 SGHTA and CDR2 FQGNSA. The CDR3 has 12 amino acids.

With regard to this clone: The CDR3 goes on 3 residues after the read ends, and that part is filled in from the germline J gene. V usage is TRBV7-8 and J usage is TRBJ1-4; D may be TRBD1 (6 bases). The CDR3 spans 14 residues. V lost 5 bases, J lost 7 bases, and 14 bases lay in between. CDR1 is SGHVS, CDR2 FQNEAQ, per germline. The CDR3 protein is CASSLTGLGEKLFF. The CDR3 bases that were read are TGTGCCAGCAGCCTCACAGGGCTCGGTGAAAAA.

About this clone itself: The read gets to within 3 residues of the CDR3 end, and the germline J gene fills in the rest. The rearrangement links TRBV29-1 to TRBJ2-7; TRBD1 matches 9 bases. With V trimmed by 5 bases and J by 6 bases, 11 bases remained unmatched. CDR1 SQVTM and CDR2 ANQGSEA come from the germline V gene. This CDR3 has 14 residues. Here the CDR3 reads CSVTRTGEMAEQYF. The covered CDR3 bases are TGCAGCGTTACCCGGACAGGGGAAATGGCCGAG.

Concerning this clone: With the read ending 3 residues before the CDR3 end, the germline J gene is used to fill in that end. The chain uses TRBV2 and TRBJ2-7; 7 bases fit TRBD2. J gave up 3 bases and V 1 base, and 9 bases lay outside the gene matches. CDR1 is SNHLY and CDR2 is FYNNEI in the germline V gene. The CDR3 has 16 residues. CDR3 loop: CASSEGPAGDVYEQYF. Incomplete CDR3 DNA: TGTGCCAGCAGTGAAGGACCGGCGGGGGACGTCTACGAG.

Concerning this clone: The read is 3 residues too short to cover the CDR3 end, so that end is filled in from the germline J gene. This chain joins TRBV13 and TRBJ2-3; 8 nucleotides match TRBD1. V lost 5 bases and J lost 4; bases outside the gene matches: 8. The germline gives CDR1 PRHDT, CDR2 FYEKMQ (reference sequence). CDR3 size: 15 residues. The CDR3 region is CASSPKDRAPDTQYF. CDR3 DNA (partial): TGTGCCAGCAGCCCAAAGGACAGGGCCCCAGATACG.